One sample yielded the 2 T cell receptor beta chains listed below, sequenced in a study of T cell changes during pregnancy in multiple sclerosis. The protocol was immunoSEQ multiplex PCR, while the TCRdb copy is restricted to in-frame clones and leaves out a portion. The sample carries about 40,000 clones, around nine tenths recorded once. This specimen was CD8+ T cells from peripheral blood mononuclear cells, taken before pregnancy. Receptors were obtained from a female donor with multiple sclerosis, enrolled in a pregnancy study.

The rearrangement joins TRBV14 to TRBJ2-5; 9 nucleotides agree with TRBD2. CDR3 length: 15 amino acids. Germline V gene sequence: CDR1 SGHDN, CDR2 FVKESK. After removal of 0 bases from V and 2 bases from J, the junction contained 1 base not matched to a gene. CDR3 loop: CASSQEAGGQETQYF. As DNA, the CDR3 is TGTGCCAGCAGCCAAGAAGCGGGGGGACAAGAGACCCAGTACTTC.

This chain uses TRBV7-6 with TRBJ2-1; D may be TRBD2 (5 bases). This CDR3 has 13 residues. The germline CDR1 and CDR2 sequences are SGHVS and FNYEAQ. V gave up 5 bases and J gave up 7 bases, with 12 bases separating them. The CDR3 protein is CASSPGSWNEQFF. CDR3 bases: TGTGCCAGCAGCCCGGGGTCGTGGAATGAGCAGTTCTTC.